A few counts support the clone carrying this T cell receptor (beta chain). What it binds is not known. A J-beta primer mix and a sample-barcoded 5' primer were used in a second PCR of about 7 to 12 cycles. TCRdb re-analysed the 5' RACE reads in MiXCR, keeping a single row per CDR3 protein. This sample has some 1.8 million distinct CDR3 sequences, with around 42% found just once. This entry belongs to a study of blood T cells in healthy people across ages. Germline V gene sequence: CDR1 DFQATT, CDR2 SNEGSKA (reference sequence). V shed 4 bases and J 3 bases; nucleotides not matched to a gene: 8. The length of the CDR3 is 16 residues. No fewer than 7 million PBMCs went into each sample. Regarding the study as a whole: Per million T cells, TCR beta diversity dropped roughly linearly as age increased. Because sorting was not performed, PBMCs prevented conclusive naive versus antigen-experienced comparison.

The sample taken for sequencing was blood. The clonotype originates from a human donor in good health. The genes are TRBV20-1 and TRBJ2-1, with 11 bases lining up with TRBD2. DNA for the CDR3: TGCAGTGCTATCTCGATGCTAGCGGGGGGCTACAATGAGCAGTTCTTC. Its protein product is CSAISMLAGGYNEQFF.